This note documents a single T cell receptor beta chain sequence. The entry originates in a study of cytomegalovirus exposure and HLA in healthy donors. The repertoire was sequenced with immunoSEQ multiplex PCR; TCRdb's copy has only in-frame clones and lacks some. Here the sample spans fewer than 130,000 clones, roughly 90% being singletons. V gave up 6 bases and J gave up 2 bases, with 10 bases separating them. CDR3 length: 13 residues. Germline V gene data show CDR1 as MNHNY and CDR2 as SVGAGI (reference sequence). The clonotype originates from a woman younger than 35 in good health and CMV-seronegative. The V and J genes are TRBV6-6 and TRBJ1-1; D not resolved. The specimen sequenced was PBMCs. The CDR3 protein is CASSSEGNTEAFF. The CDR3 coding sequence is TGTGCCAGCAGCAGTGAGGGAAACACTGAAGCTTTCTTT.